The clone carrying this T cell receptor (beta chain) was detected ten times or more. The target antigen is unknown. The CDR3 extends over 13 amino acids. The V segment lost 6 bases and the J segment 5 bases; nucleotides outside the gene matches: 4. The sample is drawn from a study of T cells in Graves' hyperthyroidism and ophthalmopathy. Background on the study: Once the initial diagnosis was made, peripheral blood was obtained before any treatment. Regarding the study as a whole: A 13 V-J model separated ophthalmopathy from stable hyperthyroidism.

Amplified TCR beta CDR3 regions came from RNA transcripts. The TCR CDR3 was amplified in a first-round RT-PCR using the HTBI primer set. TCRdb redid the calling of the multiplex PCR reads with MiXCR, one entry per CDR3 protein. The sample gives a few hundred thousand distinct CDR3 sequences, around 14% of which show up once; 5.5% to 7.5% is in the top ten. In patients aged 18 to 65, hyperthyroidism was newly diagnosed, with duration under 2 months. The sequence was collected from a woman in her thirties with Graves' hyperthyroidism that later progressed to Graves' ophthalmopathy. The sample was blood. The gene calls are TRBV12-3 or TRBV12-4 and TRBJ2-7; 10 bases are shared with TRBD1. The CDR3 protein is CASRPGQGHEQYF. The CDR3 DNA sequence: TGTGCCAGCAGGCCGGGACAGGGGCACGAGCAGTACTTC.